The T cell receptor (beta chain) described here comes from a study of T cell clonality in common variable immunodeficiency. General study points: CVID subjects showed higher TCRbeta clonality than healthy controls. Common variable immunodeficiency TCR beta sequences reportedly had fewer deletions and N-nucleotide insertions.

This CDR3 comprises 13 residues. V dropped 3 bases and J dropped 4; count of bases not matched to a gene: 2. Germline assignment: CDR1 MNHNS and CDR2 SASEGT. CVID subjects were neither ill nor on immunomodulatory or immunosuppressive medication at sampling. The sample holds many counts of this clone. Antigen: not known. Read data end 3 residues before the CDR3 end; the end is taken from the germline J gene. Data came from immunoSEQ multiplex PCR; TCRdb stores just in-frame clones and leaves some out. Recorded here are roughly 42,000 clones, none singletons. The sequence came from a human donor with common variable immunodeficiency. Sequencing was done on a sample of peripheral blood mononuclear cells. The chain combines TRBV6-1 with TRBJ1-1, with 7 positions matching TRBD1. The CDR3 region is CASSDRGITEAFF. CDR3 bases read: TGTGCCAGCAGTGACAGGGGGATCACTGAA.